This note documents a single TCR beta chain sequence. The entry originates in a study of shared clonotypes between healthy human individuals. Study in general: Three plates each covered CD4 naive and memory; CD8 naive two, CD8 memory one.

This CDR3 is 15 amino acids long. In germline, CDR1 is SGHDT, CDR2 YYEEEE. After removal of 4 bases from V and 0 bases from J, the junction contained 3 bases not matched to a gene. Those who donated, Caucasian adults without exception, all lived in Nashville, Tennessee. The test was conducted at deep level. Genomic DNA belonging to each subset was distributed in equal measure over several immunoSEQ plates. The assay was immunoSEQ multiplex PCR, and TCRdb's table has in-frame clones only and misses some. The repertoire consists of around 990,000 clones, with approximately 77% occurring once and the leading ten covering 0.89%.

The receptor was derived from a man younger than 35 in good health. Some clones in this sample may be carry-over from other donors' samples. The sample was memory CD4+ T cells from PBMCs. Subset denoted: CD45RA-negative fraction. This chain joins TRBV5-6 and TRBJ2-7; TRBD1 matches 11 bases. In DNA form, the CDR3 reads TGTGCCAGCAGCCCGGGGACAGGGGGCTCCTACGAGCAGTACTTC. This sequence encodes CASSPGTGGSYEQYF.